The next 32 T cell receptor beta chains were all read from a single sample in a study of T cell repertoires in cytomegalovirus infection. For these TCRs, the target antigens are not known. TCRdb recomputed calls from the reads with MiXCR, one row per CDR3 protein. This table has approximately 100,000 distinct CDR3 sequences, under 45% appearing once. The sample here was CD8+ T cells from cultured PBMCs, taken from culture after CMV antigen stimulation. Source of these receptors: a human donor in good health (CMV status not recorded). Some clones in this sample may be carry-over from other donors' samples.

This clonotype showed up many times. The J gene is TRBJ2-1, the V gene TRBV15; D remains unclear. V was shortened by 1 base and J by 6 bases, with 7 bases between the two germline ends. The CDR3 consists of 13 residues. The germline V gene has CDR1 LNHNV and CDR2 YYDKDF (reference sequence). In nucleotides, the CDR3 is TGTGCCACCAGCAGAGCTATAGGCAATGAGCAGTTCTTC. Translation gives CATSRAIGNEQFF.

J is TRBJ1-2 and V is TRBV19, with D possibly matching TRBD1 (5 bases). The CDR3 spans 15 residues. V was shortened by 3 bases and J by 6 bases, with 17 bases between the two germline ends. Looked up from germline, CDR1 is LNHDA and CDR2 is SQIVND (reference sequence). CDR3 protein: CASSIIGAKWDGYTF. The CDR3 coding sequence is TGTGCCAGTAGTATTATTGGGGCCAAGTGGGATGGCTACACCTTC.

The chain is built from TRBV9 and TRBJ2-7; no reliable D call. Trimming took off 4 bases at V and 6 bases at J, with 17 bases between the two ends. The CDR3 length is 14 residues. Germline assignment: CDR1 SGDLS and CDR2 YYNGEE. The CDR3 DNA reads TGTGCCAGCAGCCCCTGGGGTACGATTGTCGAGCAGTACTTC. Protein: CASSPWGTIVEQYF. Full variable domain (remainder filled in from reference TRBV9 and TRBJ2-7): DSGVTQTPKHLITATGQRVTLRCSPRSGDLSVYWYQQSLDQGLQFLIQYYNGEERAKGNILERFSAQQFPDLHSELNLSSLELGDSALYFCASSPWGTIVEQYFGPGTRLTVT.

The chain has TRBV4-2 and TRBJ2-2; 7 bases line up with TRBD1. The CDR3 has 16 amino acids. The J segment lost 1 base and the V segment lost 3 bases, leaving 5 bases of the junction unmatched. CDR1 LGHNA and CDR2 YNFKEQ come from the germline V gene. The CDR3 DNA reads as TGTGCCAGCAGCCAGAACAGACAGGGGAACACCGGGGAGCTGTTTTTT. It codes for CASSQNRQGNTGELFF.

On this clonotype: This may arise from a read error, as a much more abundant clone is one base away. The chain joins TRBV7-2 to TRBJ1-5, with D possibly being TRBD1 (6 bases). Germline CDR1 reads SGHTA; CDR2 reads FQGNSA. The CDR3 runs to 16 residues. DNA for the CDR3: TGTGCCAGCGGCTTAAACGGGGGCTATAGCAATCAGCCCCAGCATTTT. It codes for CASGLNGGYSNQPQHF. The full variable domain, in which reference TRBV7-2 and TRBJ1-5 provide the parts outside the CDR3, is GAGVSQSPSNKVTEKGKDVELRCDPISGHTALYWYRQSLGQGLEFLIYFQGNSAPDKSGLPSDRFSAERTGGSVSTLTIQRTQQEDSAVYLCASGLNGGYSNQPQHFGDGTRLSIL.

The rearrangement joins TRBV7-7 to TRBJ1-4; D call uncertain. Germline CDR1 and CDR2: SSHAT and FNYEAQ (reference sequence). The V gene lost 3 bases and the J gene lost 8 bases, with 13 bases spanning the gap. The CDR3 has 14 amino acids. CDR3 coding DNA: TGTGCCAGCAGCTTGGACCTCGGAGCGGAAAAACTGTTTTTT. It yields the protein CASSLDLGAEKLFF.

V and J are TRBV20-1 and TRBJ2-1; TRBD1 matches at 7 bases. V dropped 0 bases and J dropped 3; count of bases not matched to a gene: 2. The CDR3 runs to 14 residues. From germline, CDR1 is DFQATT and CDR2 SNEGSKA (reference sequence). The CDR3: CSARDWDSYNEQFF. DNA of the CDR3: TGCAGTGCTAGAGATTGGGACAGCTACAATGAGCAGTTCTTC.

The chain couples TRBV7-6 to TRBJ1-1; tentative D call: TRBD1 (5 bases). The CDR3 covers 15 residues. Trimming stripped 5 bases from V and 4 bases from J, with 17 bases between. Germline CDR1 and CDR2: SGHVS and FNYEAQ. The CDR3 sequence is CASSLEPGYSTEAFF. CDR3 bases: TGTGCCAGCAGCCTAGAACCAGGGTATAGCACTGAAGCTTTCTTT.

The chain carries TRBV7-9 and TRBJ2-7, with 7 bases fitting TRBD1. CDR3 length: 15 residues. Unmatched junction bases numbered 5, after V lost 3 bases and J lost 0 bases. CDR1 is SEHNR and CDR2 is FQNEAQ in the germline V gene (reference sequence). The CDR3 spells CASSFSGQLSYEQYF. DNA for the CDR3: TGTGCCAGCAGCTTCTCGGGACAGCTCTCCTACGAGCAGTACTTC.

In this sample, this clonotype turned up many times. This sequence joins TRBV7-2 and TRBJ2-5; no definite D call. Germline V CDR1 and CDR2: SGHTA, FQGNSA. Trimming cost V 1 base and J 4 bases, with 10 bases left between them. The CDR3 consists of 14 residues. CDR3 sequence: CASSLVPSTETQYF. The CDR3 DNA is TGTGCCAGCAGCTTAGTACCCTCAACAGAGACCCAGTACTTC.

CDR3 nucleotides: TGTGCCAGTAGTATAGAGGGGATGGGCACTGAAGCTTTCTTT. Residues: CASSIEGMGTEAFF. This chain links TRBV19 with TRBJ1-1; D gene unclear. Germline-derived CDR1 and CDR2 are LNHDA and SQIVND (reference sequence). Trimming left V 0 bases short and J 4 bases short, with 9 bases between. This CDR3 spans 14 amino acids.

This chain joins TRBV12-3 or TRBV12-4 and TRBJ1-2; the D gene is possibly TRBD1 (6 bases). The CDR3 consists of 14 residues. Trimming cost V 4 bases and J 6 bases, with 15 bases left between them. The CDR3 nucleotides are TGTGCCAGCAGTTCACAACAGGGTCTGGATGGCTACACCTTC. Translation gives CASSSQQGLDGYTF.

This chain connects TRBV6-2 or TRBV6-3 to TRBJ2-7; the D is unclear. The V and J ends lost 2 bases and 2 bases respectively, with 7 bases between them. Germline CDR1 and CDR2: MNHEY and SVGEGT. CDR3 length equals 13 residues. CDR3 DNA: TGTGCCAGCAGTTACGTTCTCCCCTACGAGCAGTACTTC. Residues: CASSYVLPYEQYF.

This sequence joins TRBV5-1 and TRBJ2-5, with TRBD2 matching 11 bases. This CDR3 spans 18 amino acids. Per germline, CDR1 SGHRS and CDR2 YFSETQ. Losses at the gene ends were 0 bases for V and 2 bases for J; bases not matched to a gene: 9. CDR3 sequence: CASSLALRTSGLQETQYF. Here the CDR3 DNA reads TGCGCCAGCAGCTTGGCGCTACGGACTAGCGGGCTACAAGAGACCCAGTACTTC.

This clonotype was seen only once. The chain carries TRBV12-3 or TRBV12-4 and TRBJ1-5; D is unresolved. This CDR3 has 14 amino acids. The V and J ends lost 1 base and 5 bases respectively, with 9 bases between them. The CDR3 loop is CASSLDPEDQPQHF. The CDR3 bases are TGTGCCAGCAGTTTAGATCCGGAAGATCAGCCCCAGCATTTT.

The chain uses TRBV11-3 and TRBJ2-7; 8 bases match TRBD1. The CDR3 length is 13 residues. The V gene's germline CDR1 is SGHNT and CDR2 YENEEA. With V trimmed by 5 bases and J by 3 bases, 3 bases remained unmatched. The CDR3 DNA follows: TGTGCCAGCAGCCAAACAGGGGGCTACGAGCAGTACTTC. This translates into CASSQTGGYEQYF.

This clonotype was picked up one time. The chain combines TRBV10-3 with TRBJ2-7; D is undetermined. V gave up 2 bases and J gave up 1 base, with 6 bases separating them. The CDR3 has 13 residues. Germline CDR1 and CDR2: ENHRY and SYGVKD. The chain's CDR3 is CAISEGRSYEQYF. CDR3 sequence (DNA): TGTGCCATCAGTGAGGGCCGGTCCTACGAGCAGTACTTC.

The rearrangement links TRBV27 to TRBJ1-2, with D possibly being TRBD1 (6 bases). This CDR3 contains 15 residues. Germline V gene data show CDR1 as MNHEY and CDR2 as SMNVEV (reference sequence). Deletions cut 6 bases from V and 3 bases from J, with 17 bases between. CDR3 sequence reads: CASSTLKDRDYGYTF. The CDR3 DNA follows: TGTGCCAGCAGCACCCTCAAGGACAGAGACTATGGCTACACCTTC.

This clonotype was observed a handful of times. V gene TRBV2 combines with J gene TRBJ1-2, with unresolved D. The V gene lost 1 base and the J gene lost 3 bases, with 12 bases spanning the gap. The CDR3 is 15 residues long. CDR1 is SNHLY and CDR2 is FYNNEI in the germline V gene. In DNA, the CDR3 is TGTGCCAGCAGTGAAGGAGGGCTTGCTGACTATGGCTACACCTTC. Translated: CASSEGGLADYGYTF. The full variable domain, in which reference TRBV2 and TRBJ1-2 provide the parts outside the CDR3, is EPEVTQTPSHQVTQMGQEVILRCVPISNHLYFYWYRQILGQKVEFLVSFYNNEISEKSEIFDDQFSVERPDGSNFTLKIRSTKLEDSAMYFCASSEGGLADYGYTFGSGTRLTVV.

The chain uses TRBV12-3 or TRBV12-4 and TRBJ1-1; 9 bases line up with TRBD1. V gave up 3 bases and J gave up 6 bases; unmatched junction bases: 5. The CDR3 totals 14 residues. DNA of the CDR3: TGTGCCAGCAGTTTGGGACAGGGTGGCGCTGAAGCTTTCTTT. As protein: CASSLGQGGAEAFF.

This clonotype was recorded a few times. V is TRBV12-3 or TRBV12-4 and J is TRBJ2-1; TRBD2 agrees at 7 bases. The ends lost 4 bases at V and 8 bases at J; junction bases unmatched: 8. The CDR3 runs 14 residues. The CDR3, as DNA: TGTGCCAGCAGTTCCGGGACTAATGTATATGAGCAGTTCTTC. Translating it yields CASSSGTNVYEQFF.

This clonotype appeared a single time. The CDR3 DNA reads as TGCGCCAGCAGCCAACCCGACAATAGCAATCAGCCCCAGCATTTT. Its translation: CASSQPDNSNQPQHF. The J gene is TRBJ1-5, the V gene TRBV4-1; D unclear. CDR3 length: 15 residues. Trimming removed 2 bases at V and 0 bases at J, with 8 bases between. Germline CDR1 MGHRA, CDR2 YSYEKL.

The chain carries TRBV20-1 and TRBJ2-7; 10 nucleotides match TRBD1. Germline lookup yields CDR1 DFQATT and CDR2 SNEGSKA (reference sequence). CDR3 length equals 13 residues. V was clipped by 6 bases and J by 3 bases; unmatched bases: 5. CDR3 DNA sequence: TGCAGTGCCCTGGACAGGGGGATCTACGAGCAGTACTTC. Translation gives CSALDRGIYEQYF.

The table lists this clonotype with a few counts. This chain connects TRBV7-6 to TRBJ2-3; D perhaps matches TRBD2 (6 bases). The CDR3 totals 20 residues. The V end lost 4 bases, the J end lost 2 bases, and 28 bases lay between the germline ends. Germline CDR1 SGHVS, CDR2 FNYEAQ. DNA of the CDR3: TGTGCCAGCAGCTCGCGGACTACCCGGGCCGGGAGATCTGACACAGATACGCAGTATTTT. Translated, it gives CASSSRTTRAGRSDTDTQYF.

The gene calls are TRBV20-1 and TRBJ2-3, with TRBD2 identical over 8 bases. This CDR3 is 14 amino acids long. Trimming cost V 3 bases and J 1 base; bases outside gene matches: 3. Germline V gene lookup returns CDR1 DFQATT and CDR2 SNEGSKA (reference sequence). Here the CDR3 DNA reads TGCAGTGCTAGTGCCGGGGGGGGCACAGATACGCAGTATTTT. This gives the protein CSASAGGGTDTQYF.

This sequence joins TRBV5-1 and TRBJ2-1; D is possibly TRBD2 (5 bases). V was cut by 0 bases and J by 10 bases, with 8 bases left in between. The germline CDR1 and CDR2 sequences are SGHRS and YFSETQ. This CDR3 is built from 12 residues. CDR3 coding DNA: TGCGCCAGCAGCTTGGCACGCGGGGAGCAGTTCTTC. Amino acids: CASSLARGEQFF. The variable domain in full, with the rest retrieved from reference TRBV5-1 and TRBJ2-1, is KAGVTQTPRYLIKTRGQQVTLSCSPISGHRSVSWYQQTPGQGLQFLFEYFSETQRNKGNFPGRFSGRQFSNSRSEMNVSTLELGDSALYLCASSLARGEQFFGPGTRLTVL.

There are many counts of this clonotype. The V call is TRBV7-2, the J call TRBJ1-1, with TRBD1 matching over 7 bases. The V gene's germline CDR1 is SGHTA and CDR2 FQGNSA. V trimming: 5 bases; J trimming: 1 base; junction bases outside the gene matches: 10. The CDR3 totals 16 residues. The CDR3 DNA sequence: TGTGCCAGCAGCCGATATGCCGGGACAGCGAACACTGAAGCTTTCTTT. Its translation: CASSRYAGTANTEAFF. Looking up the rest from reference TRBV7-2 and TRBJ1-1 gives the full variable domain: GAGVSQSPSNKVTEKGKDVELRCDPISGHTALYWYRQSLGQGLEFLIYFQGNSAPDKSGLPSDRFSAERTGGSVSTLTIQRTQQEDSAVYLCASSRYAGTANTEAFFGQGTRLTVV.

In its sample, this clonotype was seen a few times. This chain joins TRBV7-6 and TRBJ2-1; 9 nucleotides agree with TRBD1. Per germline, CDR1 SGHVS and CDR2 FNYEAQ. This CDR3 contains 15 residues. V was clipped by 6 bases and J by 0 bases; unmatched bases: 3. CDR3 coding DNA: TGTGCCAGCAGTCAGACAGGGGGCTCCTACAATGAGCAGTTCTTC. It codes for CASSQTGGSYNEQFF.

As for this clonotype: One end of the junction does not line up with germline, which may come from a read error. The V gene is TRBV12-3 or TRBV12-4, the J gene TRBJ2-1; 8 bases match TRBD2. The CDR3 sequence is 16 residues long. CDR3 protein: CASSHAGSGAENEQLF. Here the CDR3 DNA reads TGTGCCAGCAGTCACGCGGGTAGCGGGGCGGAGAATGAGCAGCTCTTC.

This clonotype was seen ten or more times. The rearrangement uses TRBV6-5 and TRBJ2-5, with D perhaps TRBD2 (7 bases). This CDR3 spans 16 amino acids. Between the trimmed V and J ends, which lost 0 bases and 3 bases, there was a span of 14 bases. Germline CDR1 MNHEY, CDR2 SVGAGI. The CDR3 region has the DNA TGTGCCAGCAGTTACTCTATGGGGGGGGCGGAAGAGACCCAGTACTTC. Encoded protein: CASSYSMGGAEETQYF.

This clonotype showed up many times. This chain connects TRBV12-3 or TRBV12-4 to TRBJ2-6, with unresolved D. The CDR3 sequence is 17 residues long. Trimming pared 5 bases from V and 3 bases from J, leaving 17 bases between. CDR3 in DNA: TGTGCCAGCAGTGCAGGCGAGTCGGGCGGTGGGGCCAACGTCCTGACTTTC. It codes for CASSAGESGGGANVLTF.

The chain recombines TRBV20-1 with TRBJ2-7, with 9 bases lining up with TRBD2. The CDR3 covers 14 residues. The germline CDR1 and CDR2 sequences are DFQATT and SNEGSKA (reference sequence). V lost 5 bases and J lost 6; bases outside the gene matches: 11. The CDR3 is CSAGPRVAGVEQYF. DNA of the CDR3: TGCAGTGCTGGCCCTCGAGTAGCGGGGGTCGAGCAGTACTTC.